This T cell receptor (beta chain) is drawn from a study of CD8 T cells in ankylosing spondylitis. TCRdb reprocessed the 5' RACE reads via MiXCR and lists one record per CDR3 protein. Here the sample spans tens of thousands of distinct CDR3 sequences, about 9.3% being singletons. Germline V CDR1 and CDR2: SGHRS, YFSETQ. Trimming took off 1 base at V and 3 bases at J, with 10 bases between the two ends. The CDR3 contains 14 residues. V is TRBV5-1 and J is TRBJ1-1; D is unresolved. Sequenced: blood, either unsorted or a sorted T cell fraction (not recorded which). The source is a male donor with ankylosing spondylitis or in good health (not recorded which). DNA of the CDR3: TGCGCCAGCAGCTTGAAAAGCTGGGACACTGAAGCTTTCTTT. Its translation is CASSLKSWDTEAFF.